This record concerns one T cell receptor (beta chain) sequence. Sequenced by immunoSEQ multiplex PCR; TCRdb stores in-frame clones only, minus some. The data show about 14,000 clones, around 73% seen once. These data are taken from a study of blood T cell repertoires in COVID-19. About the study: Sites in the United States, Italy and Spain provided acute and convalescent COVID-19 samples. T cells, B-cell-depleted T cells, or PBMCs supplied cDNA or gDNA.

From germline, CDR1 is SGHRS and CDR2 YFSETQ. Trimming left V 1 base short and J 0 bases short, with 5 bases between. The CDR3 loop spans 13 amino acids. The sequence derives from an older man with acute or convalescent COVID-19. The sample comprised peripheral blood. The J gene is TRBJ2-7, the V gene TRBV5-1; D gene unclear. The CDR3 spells CASSLRSSYEQYF. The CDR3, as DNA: TGCGCCAGCAGCTTGAGGAGCTCCTACGAGCAGTACTTC.